This TCR beta chain was recovered during a study of human T cells and chemical hapten exposure (dated by TCRdb to the early 2020s). Turning to the overall study: For sensitization, 2% DPC in acetone was applied to a 2 cm by 2 cm area of upper inner arm skin. The study tracked peripheral blood TCR repertoire changes in vivo during primary and secondary sensitization to the hapten diphenylcyclopropenone (DPC) in alopecia patients. Alopecia areata with under or over 50% scalp involvement, alopecia totalis and alopecia universalis were represented in the patient cohort, which was mostly female. The libraries were sequenced as a pool, and the TCR yield per sample differed mostly because of small variations in library volumes within the pool. Nearly 30 alopecia patients provided blood for TCR sequencing at one to four time points (pre-sensitization, 2, 6 and 24 weeks). Patch tests used Finn chambers with 0.01% DPC on the upper back, scored after 6 days by International Contact Dermatitis Research Group standards. Patient blood was sampled pre-sensitization (week 0) and at 2, 6 and about 24 weeks after DPC sensitization. Throughout the roughly 24-week study period, patients were also given weekly therapeutic DPC doses on the scalp.

The CDR3, from cysteine to phenylalanine, totals 15 residues. The retained sequence is limited to the CDR3, 45 bases, with the frame set at the first base. CDR1 and CDR2, looked up from the germline V gene, are MNHEY and SVGAGI. The paper's findings and limits, for the study overall: Repeated subsampling changed both the strength of the expansion versus patch-test correlation and the threshold at which that correlation became significant. Because all patients had alopecia, a presumed autoimmune disease, the immune response of the patients might differ from that of healthy individuals. Significantly more large CDR3 similarity clusters were formed by expanded TCRs than by pre-sensitization or healthy control sets, consistent with antigen-driven responses. Patch test score correlated positively with the number of PT1 expanded TCRs, reaching significance at thresholds 8, 16 and 32 but not at 4. The number of TCRs above 1 in 1000 frequency did not change with DPC sensitization; there was no evidence of global repertoire structure alterations.

The receptor library was made with RACE. Sequenced using a NextSeq 500. During library preparation, unique molecular identifiers were attached to individual cDNA molecules so that TCRs could be counted in a quantitative, reproducible way. From each blood RNA sample, both TCR alpha and TCR beta chains were sequenced. The authors processed their data as follows. A median of roughly 99,000 TCRs per sample was observed, with a range of about 20,000 to 690,600. V, J and CDR3 annotation of the TCR reads was carried out using the Decombinator software suite. For the PS versus PT1 abundance plots, all samples were subsampled to the same number of TCRs (28,000). Expanded TCRs were defined as absent before sensitization and observed at least eight times at the 2-week time point. The public reads were reanalyzed by TCRdb: fastp trimming at Q25, MiXCR alignment, in-frame beta chains only. Identical CDR3 protein sequences are pooled into one entry, listed with their most common genes and DNA. Clone size and V and J calls follow TCRdb, not the original study. This sample holds about 58,000 distinct CDR3 sequences; 9.5% to 15% were observed only once. The ten largest account for roughly 2.4% of the sample.

The sample's time point label, in plain terms: patch test 3, about 24 weeks after DPC sensitization. Interpreted using the paper, the treatment or condition label stands for: therapeutic diphenylcyclopropenone sensitization with weekly scalp DPC. At each patch-test visit, blood was drawn before the patch test was applied. Patients were considered eligible if aged 18 to 70, diagnosed with alopecia and deemed suitable for DPC therapy, and patients were excluded if pregnant. Unfractionated whole blood was collected in Tempus Blood RNA tubes, and total RNA was extracted from that blood. A few counts support this clonotype. Its binding antigen is unknown. One junction end disagrees with the germline gene, perhaps due to a read error.

This sample comprised whole blood, obtained in connection with sensitization to the hapten diphenylcyclopropenone (DPC). Here the chain combines TRBV6-5 and TRBJ1-1; a confident D gene designation cannot be given. The source is a man younger than 40 with alopecia areata. Some clones in this sample may be carry-over from other donors' samples. Here is the DNA: TGCGCCAGCAGCGACCGGGCCCAAGGAGGCACTGAAGCTTTCTTT. Protein translation: CASSDRAQGGTEAFF.